The 20 T cell receptor beta chains below were found in one sample sequenced in a study of vaccination effects on CD4 cells after COVID-19. Assay used: immunoSEQ multiplex PCR; TCRdb lists only in-frame clones, some missing. The table lists about 29,000 clones, around 74% of them singletons. Antigens for these TCRs are unknown. Viral peptide pool expansion of antigen-specific CD4+ T cells preceded sequencing in the ViraFEST assay. At the end of about 10 days of culture, CD4+ T cells were isolated. Of the BNT162b2 and mRNA-1273 vaccines, participants received two doses of one or the other. Specimen: CD4+ T cells from PBMCs cultured with HCoV-OC43 spike peptides, collected after COVID-19 vaccination. Sample subset: HCoV-OC43 spike overlapping peptide pool stimulation. The receptors were sampled from a human donor who received a COVID-19 vaccine.

V is TRBV29-1 and J is TRBJ2-7, with TRBD1 as a possible D gene (6 bases). Germline-derived CDR1 and CDR2 are SQVTM and ANQGSEA. V was trimmed by 4 bases and J by 6 bases, leaving 10 bases between them. CDR3 size: 11 residues. In nucleotides, the CDR3 is TGCAGCGTTGCAGGGGCTCGCGAGCAGTACTTC. It codes for CSVAGAREQYF.

J is TRBJ2-3 and V is TRBV4-1; unclear D gene. Germline V gene data show CDR1 as MGHRA and CDR2 as YSYEKL. V gave up 0 bases and J gave up 4 bases, with 5 bases separating them. CDR3 length equals 13 residues. The CDR3 loop reads CASSQDNPDTQYF. DNA for the CDR3: TGCGCCAGCAGCCAAGATAACCCAGATACGCAGTATTTT.

V and J are TRBV7-9 and TRBJ1-1; tentative D call: TRBD1 (5 bases). The V end was cut by 7 bases, the J end by 1 base, with 16 bases between. The CDR3 length is 15 residues. Germline loops: CDR1 SEHNR, CDR2 FQNEAQ (reference sequence). As DNA, the CDR3 is TGTGCCAGCACCGTTTACGGGGACTCGAACACTGAAGCTTTCTTT. Protein sequence: CASTVYGDSNTEAFF.

This rearrangement joins TRBV9 to TRBJ2-1; D is ambiguous. CDR1 SGDLS and CDR2 YYNGEE come from the germline V gene. Between the trimmed V and J ends, which lost 3 bases and 0 bases, there was a span of 10 bases. CDR3 size: 15 residues. In nucleotides, the CDR3 is TGTGCCAGCAGCGCCCAAGTCAGCTCCTACAATGAGCAGTTCTTC. The encoded protein is CASSAQVSSYNEQFF.

This clone has just a few counts. J is TRBJ1-3 and V is TRBV30, with D possibly being TRBD1 (5 bases). The CDR3 totals 15 residues. Germline values: CDR1 GTSNPN, CDR2 SVGIG (reference sequence). V lost 4 bases and J 0 bases, leaving 13 bases between the germline ends. The CDR3 DNA reads as TGTGCCTGGACCCAGGGCAGGAACTCTGGAAACACCATATATTTT. This sequence encodes CAWTQGRNSGNTIYF.

Only a few counts were recorded for this clone. The J gene is TRBJ1-4, the V gene TRBV19, with 7 bases lining up with TRBD1. V dropped 7 bases and J dropped 4; count of bases not matched to a gene: 3. This CDR3 has 13 residues. CDR1 LNHDA and CDR2 SQIVND come from the germline V gene (reference sequence). DNA of the CDR3: TGTGCCAGTACCAGGGGGGTTAATGAAAAACTGTTTTTT. It yields the protein CASTRGVNEKLFF.

This rearrangement joins TRBV15 to TRBJ2-5; weak D call: TRBD1 (6 bases). The CDR3 is 14 residues long. Trimming cost V 4 bases and J 4 bases, with 13 bases left between them. Germline CDR1 reads LNHNV; CDR2 reads YYDKDF (reference sequence). CDR3 loop: CATSIRGGRETQYF. The CDR3 DNA is TGTGCCACCAGCATCAGAGGGGGTCGAGAGACCCAGTACTTC.

The rearrangement joins TRBV20-1 to TRBJ2-3; 7 positions match TRBD2. The ends lost 3 bases at V and 4 bases at J; junction bases unmatched: 10. The CDR3 has 15 residues. The germline CDR1 and CDR2 sequences are DFQATT and SNEGSKA (reference sequence). The DNA for the CDR3 is TGCAGTGCTAGTCCCGCGGCGGGGGTAGCAGATACGCAGTATTTT. This sequence encodes CSASPAAGVADTQYF.

This clone was found once. The rearrangement uses TRBV19 and TRBJ1-2; tentatively, D is TRBD1 (5 bases). From germline, CDR1 is LNHDA and CDR2 SQIVND (reference sequence). Trimming left V 0 bases short and J 2 bases short, with 7 bases between. The CDR3 extends over 14 amino acids. This CDR3 is CASSIERGNYGYTF. As DNA, the CDR3 is TGTGCCAGTAGTATAGAACGGGGGAACTATGGCTACACCTTC.

This chain connects TRBV2 to TRBJ2-2; no clear D gene. V was shortened by 1 base and J by 1 base, with 7 bases between the two germline ends. This CDR3 is 15 amino acids long. CDR1 SNHLY and CDR2 FYNNEI come from the germline V gene. The CDR3 region has the DNA TGTGCCAGCAGTGAAGGACTCCTGAACACCGGGGAGCTGTTTTTT. Residues: CASSEGLLNTGELFF.

The chain employs TRBV5-1 and TRBJ2-1; 12 bases line up with TRBD2. V dropped 4 bases and J dropped 4; count of bases not matched to a gene: 12. Germline values: CDR1 SGHRS, CDR2 YFSETQ. The CDR3 length is 18 residues. CDR3 protein: CASSGYLASGGAYNEQFF. The CDR3 DNA sequence: TGCGCCAGCAGCGGATACCTTGCTAGCGGGGGGGCTTACAATGAGCAGTTCTTC. The complete variable domain, with remaining parts taken from reference TRBV5-1 and TRBJ2-1, reads KAGVTQTPRYLIKTRGQQVTLSCSPISGHRSVSWYQQTPGQGLQFLFEYFSETQRNKGNFPGRFSGRQFSNSRSEMNVSTLELGDSALYLCASSGYLASGGAYNEQFFGPGTRLTVL.

This chain connects TRBV30 to TRBJ2-3, with a possible D match to TRBD1 (5 bases). The CDR3 loop spans 15 amino acids. Trimming stripped 0 bases from V and 0 bases from J, with 10 bases between. In germline, CDR1 is GTSNPN, CDR2 SVGIG (reference sequence). The CDR3 loop is CAWSVGAKSTDTQYF. The CDR3 DNA reads TGTGCCTGGAGTGTTGGGGCGAAGAGCACAGATACGCAGTATTTT.

The chain employs TRBV6-5 and TRBJ2-7; 7 bases are shared with TRBD1. Trimming took 0 bases from V and 12 from J; bases not matched to a gene: 8. CDR3 size: 13 residues. Germline V CDR1 and CDR2: MNHEY, SVGAGI. The CDR3 spells CASSYSTQGDLYF. In nucleotides, the CDR3 is TGTGCCAGCAGTTACTCGACTCAGGGGGATCTGTACTTC.

A single count supports this clone. This rearrangement joins TRBV2 to TRBJ2-5; TRBD1 might be the D (6 bases). The V and J ends lost 10 bases and 0 bases respectively, with 12 bases between them. Germline V CDR1 and CDR2: SNHLY, FYNNEI. The CDR3 contains 13 residues. The CDR3 here is CATLQGYQETQYF. DNA for the CDR3: TGTGCCACTTTACAGGGATACCAAGAGACCCAGTACTTC.

V usage is TRBV5-4 and J usage is TRBJ2-5; the D gene is possibly TRBD2 (7 bases). Deletions cut 4 bases from V and 5 bases from J, with 21 bases between. This CDR3 spans 16 amino acids. CDR1 SGHNT and CDR2 YYREEE come from the germline V gene (reference sequence). CDR3 DNA: TGTGCCAGCAGCCTGGCTGGGGGGGGCCGAGGGGAGACCCAGTACTTC. Residues: CASSLAGGGRGETQYF.

This clone occurred a few times. The chain uses TRBV12-5 and TRBJ2-2; D may be TRBD1 or TRBD2 (5 bases each). Germline V gene data show CDR1 as LGHNT and CDR2 as FRNRAP. V lost 0 bases, J lost 4 bases, and 9 bases lay in between. This CDR3 region has 15 residues. CDR3 bases: TGTGCTAGTGGTTTGGTACAGAGGGGCACCGGGGAGCTGTTTTTT. Protein sequence: CASGLVQRGTGELFF. The full variable domain, its missing parts supplied by reference TRBV12-5 and TRBJ2-2, is DARVTQTPRHKVTEMGQEVTMRCQPILGHNTVFWYRQTMMQGLELLAYFRNRAPLDDSGMPKDRFSAEMPDATLATLKIQPSEPRDSAVYFCASGLVQRGTGELFFGEGSRLTVL.

In DNA form, the CDR3 reads TGTGCCAGCAGCCCTCCGATGATAAATCAGCCCCAGCATTTT. This gives the protein CASSPPMINQPQHF. The V gene is TRBV28, the J gene TRBJ1-5; no reliable D call. The ends were cut back, 6 bases at V and 4 bases at J, with 13 bases in the middle. CDR3 size: 14 residues. Per the germline V gene, CDR1 is MDHEN and CDR2 is SYDVKM.

This rearrangement joins TRBV6-1 to TRBJ1-3; TRBD1 is a possible D gene (6 bases). This CDR3 is built from 15 residues. From germline, CDR1 is MNHNS and CDR2 SASEGT. V was clipped by 3 bases and J by 0 bases, with 9 bases between them. The CDR3 region is CASSEGHRSGNTIYF. In DNA, the CDR3 is TGTGCCAGCAGTGAGGGACACCGCTCTGGAAACACCATATATTTT.

V and J are TRBV6-5 and TRBJ1-2; 8 bases map to TRBD1. V lost 5 bases and J lost 8; bases outside the gene matches: 10. CDR3 length: 14 residues. Germline CDR1 MNHEY, CDR2 SVGAGI. DNA for the CDR3: TGTGCCAGCAGTCCATACCAGGGGGCGCGAGGCTACACCTTC. Encoded protein: CASSPYQGARGYTF.

There are a few counts of this clone. The chain couples TRBV7-9 to TRBJ1-6; D might be TRBD1 (6 bases). The CDR3 is 15 amino acids. Per germline, CDR1 SEHNR and CDR2 FQNEAQ (reference sequence). The germline V and J ends were trimmed by 2 bases and 9 bases, with 14 bases remaining between them. The CDR3 DNA sequence: TGTGCCAGCAGCTTATCGACAGGAGCGGTTTCACCCCTCCACTTT. Protein sequence: CASSLSTGAVSPLHF.